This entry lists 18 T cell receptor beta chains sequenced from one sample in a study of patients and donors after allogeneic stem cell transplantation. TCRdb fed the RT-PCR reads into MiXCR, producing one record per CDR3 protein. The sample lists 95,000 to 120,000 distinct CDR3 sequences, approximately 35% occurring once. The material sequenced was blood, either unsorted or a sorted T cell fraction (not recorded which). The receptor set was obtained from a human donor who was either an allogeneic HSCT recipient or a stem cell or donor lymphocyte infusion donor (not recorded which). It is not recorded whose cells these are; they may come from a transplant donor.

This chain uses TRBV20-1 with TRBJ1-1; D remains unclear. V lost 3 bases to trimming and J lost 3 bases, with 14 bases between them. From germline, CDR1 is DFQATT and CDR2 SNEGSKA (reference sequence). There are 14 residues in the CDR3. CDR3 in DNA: TGCAGTGCTAGTCTGGCGGGCGAAGACACTGAAGCTTTCTTT. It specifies CSASLAGEDTEAFF.

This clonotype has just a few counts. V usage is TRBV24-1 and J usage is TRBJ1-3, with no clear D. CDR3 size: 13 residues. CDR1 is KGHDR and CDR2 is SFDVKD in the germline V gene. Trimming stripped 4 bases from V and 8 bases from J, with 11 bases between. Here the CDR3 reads CATSDPTRDTIYF. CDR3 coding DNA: TGTGCCACCAGTGACCCCACTCGGGACACCATATATTTT.

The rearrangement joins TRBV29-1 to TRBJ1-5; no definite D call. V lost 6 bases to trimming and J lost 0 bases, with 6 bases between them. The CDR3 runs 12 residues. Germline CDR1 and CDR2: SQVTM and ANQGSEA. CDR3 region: CSVRDSNQPQHF. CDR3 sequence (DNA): TGCAGCGTACGGGATAGCAATCAGCCCCAGCATTTT.

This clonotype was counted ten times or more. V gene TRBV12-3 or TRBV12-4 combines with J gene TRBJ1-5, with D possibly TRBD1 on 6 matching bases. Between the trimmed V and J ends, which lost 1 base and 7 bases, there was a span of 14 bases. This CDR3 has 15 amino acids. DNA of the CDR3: TGTGCCAGCAGTTTAGGAGGGGGAGGCACCCAGCCCCAGCATTTT. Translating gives CASSLGGGGTQPQHF.

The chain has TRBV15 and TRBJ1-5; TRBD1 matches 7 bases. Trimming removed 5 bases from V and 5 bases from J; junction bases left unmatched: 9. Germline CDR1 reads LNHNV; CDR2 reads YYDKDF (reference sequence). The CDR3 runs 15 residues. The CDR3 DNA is TGTGCCACCAGCCCTCTCAGGGGGGCTCATCAGCCCCAGCATTTT. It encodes CATSPLRGAHQPQHF.

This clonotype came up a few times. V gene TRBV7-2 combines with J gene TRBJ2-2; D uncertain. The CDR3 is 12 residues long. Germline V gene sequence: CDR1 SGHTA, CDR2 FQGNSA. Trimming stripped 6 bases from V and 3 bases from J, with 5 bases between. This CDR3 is CASSTYTGELFF. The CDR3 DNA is TGTGCCAGCAGTACTTACACCGGGGAGCTGTTTTTT.

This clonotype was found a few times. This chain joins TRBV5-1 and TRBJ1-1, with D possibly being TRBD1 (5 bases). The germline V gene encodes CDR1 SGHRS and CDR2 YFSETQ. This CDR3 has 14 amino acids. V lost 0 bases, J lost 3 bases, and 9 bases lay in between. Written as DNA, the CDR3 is TGCGCCAGCAGCTTGGCCGGGGGGGACACTGAAGCTTTCTTT. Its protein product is CASSLAGGDTEAFF.

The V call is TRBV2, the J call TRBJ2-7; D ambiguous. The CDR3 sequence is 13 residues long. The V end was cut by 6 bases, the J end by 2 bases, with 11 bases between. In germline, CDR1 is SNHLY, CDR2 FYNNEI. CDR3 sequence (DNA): TGTGCCAGCAGACCCGGGTTTGCCTACGAGCAGTACTTC. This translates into CASRPGFAYEQYF.

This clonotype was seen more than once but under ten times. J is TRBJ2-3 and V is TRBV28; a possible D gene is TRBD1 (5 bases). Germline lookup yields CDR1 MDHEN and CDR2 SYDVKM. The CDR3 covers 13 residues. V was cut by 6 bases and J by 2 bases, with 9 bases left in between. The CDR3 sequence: CASRETATDTQYF. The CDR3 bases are TGTGCCAGCAGGGAGACAGCCACAGATACGCAGTATTTT.

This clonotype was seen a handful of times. CDR3 loop: CASSLVGQNTEAFF. The CDR3 DNA reads TGCGCCAGCAGCTTGGTCGGACAGAACACTGAAGCTTTCTTT. This chain links TRBV5-1 with TRBJ1-1, with D tentatively TRBD1 (5 bases). This CDR3 is built from 14 residues. Germline CDR1 and CDR2: SGHRS and YFSETQ. Trimming took off 0 bases at V and 1 base at J, with 7 bases between the two ends.

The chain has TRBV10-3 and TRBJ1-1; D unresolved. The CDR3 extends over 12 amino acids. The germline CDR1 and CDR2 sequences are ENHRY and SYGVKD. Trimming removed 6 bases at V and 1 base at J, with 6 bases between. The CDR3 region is CAISPRNTEAFF. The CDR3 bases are TGTGCCATCAGCCCGAGGAACACTGAAGCTTTCTTT.

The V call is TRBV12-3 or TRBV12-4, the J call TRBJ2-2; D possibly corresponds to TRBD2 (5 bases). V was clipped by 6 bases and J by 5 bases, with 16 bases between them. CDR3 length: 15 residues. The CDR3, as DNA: TGTGCCAGCAGGCCGGGGAGAGAACGTACCGGGGAGCTGTTTTTT. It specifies CASRPGRERTGELFF.

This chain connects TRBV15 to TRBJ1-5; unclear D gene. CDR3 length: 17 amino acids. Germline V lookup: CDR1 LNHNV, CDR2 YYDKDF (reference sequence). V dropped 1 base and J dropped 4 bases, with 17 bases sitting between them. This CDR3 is CATSRVAPPRKNQPQHF. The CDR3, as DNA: TGTGCCACCAGCAGAGTGGCGCCGCCTCGCAAGAATCAGCCCCAGCATTTT.

The CDR3 nucleotides are TGTGCCAGCAGCTTAGTGTGGAACTACAATGAGCAGTTCTTC. Protein product: CASSLVWNYNEQFF. The chain employs TRBV7-2 and TRBJ2-1; no reliable D call. Trimming pared 1 base from V and 3 bases from J, leaving 7 bases between. Germline CDR1 reads SGHTA; CDR2 reads FQGNSA. This CDR3 is 14 amino acids long.

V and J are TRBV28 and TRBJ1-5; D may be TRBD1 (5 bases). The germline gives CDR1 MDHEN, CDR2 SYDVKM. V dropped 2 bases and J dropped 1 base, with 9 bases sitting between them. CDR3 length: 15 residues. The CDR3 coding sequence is TGTGCCAGCAGTTTAGGGGGAATGAGCAATCAGCCCCAGCATTTT. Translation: CASSLGGMSNQPQHF.

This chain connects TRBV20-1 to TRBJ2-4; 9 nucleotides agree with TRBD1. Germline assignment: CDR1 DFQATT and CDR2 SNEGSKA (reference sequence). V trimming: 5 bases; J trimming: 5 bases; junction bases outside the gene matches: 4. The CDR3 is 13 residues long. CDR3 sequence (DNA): TGCAGTGCTCCGGGACAGGGACAAAACATTCAGTACTTC. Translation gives CSAPGQGQNIQYF.

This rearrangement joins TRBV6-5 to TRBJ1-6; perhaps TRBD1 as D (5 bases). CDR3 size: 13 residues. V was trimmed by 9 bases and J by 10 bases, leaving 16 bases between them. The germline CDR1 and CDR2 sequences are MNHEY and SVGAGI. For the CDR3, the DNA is TGTGCCAGTAGCAGGGTGGTGCAGTCACCCCTCCACTTT. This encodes CASSRVVQSPLHF.

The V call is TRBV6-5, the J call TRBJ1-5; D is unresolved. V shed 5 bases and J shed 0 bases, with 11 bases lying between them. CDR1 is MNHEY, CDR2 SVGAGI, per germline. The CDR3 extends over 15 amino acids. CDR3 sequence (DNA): TGTGCCAGCAGTCCGGGTCATCATAGCAATCAGCCCCAGCATTTT. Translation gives CASSPGHHSNQPQHF.